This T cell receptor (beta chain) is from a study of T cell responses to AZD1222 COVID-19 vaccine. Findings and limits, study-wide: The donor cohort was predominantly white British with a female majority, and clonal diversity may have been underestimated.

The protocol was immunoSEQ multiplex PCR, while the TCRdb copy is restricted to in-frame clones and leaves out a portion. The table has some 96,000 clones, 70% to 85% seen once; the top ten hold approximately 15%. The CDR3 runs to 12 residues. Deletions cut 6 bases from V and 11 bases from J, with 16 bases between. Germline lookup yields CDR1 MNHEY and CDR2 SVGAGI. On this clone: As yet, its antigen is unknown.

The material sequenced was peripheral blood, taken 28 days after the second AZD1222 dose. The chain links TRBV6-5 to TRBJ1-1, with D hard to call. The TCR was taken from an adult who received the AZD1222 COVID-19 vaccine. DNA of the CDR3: TGTGCCAGCAGGACCGGAGGGCTCGGGGCTTTCTTT. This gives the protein CASRTGGLGAFF.